Sequencing of this TCR beta chain was carried out in a study of blood T cell repertoires in COVID-19. Per the original methods: How many nucleated cells were present was estimated from reference gene primer amplification. Some clones are missing from TCRdb's copy, which holds only in-frame ones; the method was immunoSEQ multiplex PCR. That table furnishes V, J and clone size, whereas the DNA furnished D and trimming. The repertoire consists of about 210,000 clones, with roughly 81% occurring once and the leading ten covering 7.6%. Germline lookup yields CDR1 MNHNS and CDR2 SASEGT. Deletions cut 2 bases from V and 5 bases from J, with 14 bases between. CDR3 size: 15 residues.

The TCR sequence derives from a woman aged 50 to 60 with active or convalescent COVID-19. This chain connects TRBV6-1 to TRBJ2-3; perhaps TRBD1 as D (6 bases). The specimen sequenced was peripheral blood. The CDR3 DNA sequence: TGTGCCAGCAGTGAATCGGGCAGGGGTGGAGATACGCAGTATTTT. Amino acid sequence: CASSESGRGGDTQYF.